These T cell receptor beta chains were read from a single sample in a study of cytomegalovirus exposure and HLA in healthy donors. The assay was immunoSEQ multiplex PCR, and TCRdb's table has in-frame clones only and misses some. The sample holds fewer than 90,000 clones, roughly three quarters seen once. The sequencing input was PBMCs. These receptors all come from a man aged 25-45 years in good health and CMV-seronegative. The CDR3 runs from the conserved cysteine through the conserved F or W. The D gene is left open where the match is weak. The size entry is marked missing in some rows and otherwise reads once, few, many or a size class.

d_gene	abundance	v_gene	j_gene	CDR3nt	CDR3aa
.	.	TRBV30	TRBJ2-3	TGTGCCTGGAGTCAGCGGGTCGCAGATACGCAGTATTTT	CAWSQRVADTQYF
TRBD1	.	TRBV19	TRBJ2-5	TGTGCCAGTAGTACCCGTCCCGGGACAGGGATCGAGACCCAGTACTTC	CASSTRPGTGIETQYF
.	.	TRBV29-1	TRBJ2-5	TGCAGCGTTGAAGATCTTAAGGGACTGGCTTTAGGAGAGACCCAGTACTTC	CSVEDLKGLALGETQYF
TRBD1	few	TRBV28	TRBJ1-2	TGTGCCAGCAGTTTATCTGGGACAGGAAAAAACTATGGCTACACCTTC	CASSLSGTGKNYGYTF
.	.	TRBV5-6	TRBJ1-2	TGTGCCAGCAGCCTTGGGGGCTACTATGGCTACACCTTC	CASSLGGYYGYTF
TRBD1	.	TRBV4-3	TRBJ1-6	TGCGCCAGCAGCCAAGACTGGAGTACAGGGGGGCTTTCACCCCTCCACTTT	CASSQDWSTGGLSPLHF
.	.	TRBV10-2	TRBJ1-6	TGCGCCAGCAGCCTACAGGGAACCCATTCACCCCTCCACTTT	CASSLQGTHSPLHF
.	.	TRBV5-5	TRBJ2-7	TGTGCCAGCAGCTTGGCTAAGCGGAACGAGCAGTACTTC	CASSLAKRNEQYF
.	.	TRBV21-1	TRBJ1-3	TGTGCCAGCAGCGAAAGTGCGGGCTTCAGGTCATACTCTGGAAACACCATATATTTT	CASSESAGFRSYSGNTIYF
.	.	TRBV5-4	TRBJ2-1	TGTGCCAGCAGCTTTTACTTTCAAGGGGATGAGCAGTTCTTC	CASSFYFQGDEQFF
TRBD2	.	TRBV14	TRBJ2-7	TGTGCCAGCAGCCATAGACTAGCGGGAACTCACGAGCAGTACTTC	CASSHRLAGTHEQYF
TRBD1	.	TRBV5-1	TRBJ1-4	TGCGCCAGCAGCTTGAGGGGACAGAATGAAAAACTGTTTTTT	CASSLRGQNEKLFF
TRBD2	.	TRBV7-9	TRBJ2-1	TGTGCCAGCAGCTTAGTCAGCGGGGGGGCCCGTGAGCAGTTCTTC	CASSLVSGGAREQFF
TRBD2	few	TRBV2	TRBJ2-3	TGTGCCAGCAGTGCTCTCGCGGGGGGGAGCACAGATACGCAGTATTTT	CASSALAGGSTDTQYF
TRBD2	.	TRBV27	TRBJ2-1	TGTGCCAGCAGTCGACTGGGACTAGCGGGGGGGAAGGGATCCAATGAGCAGTTCTTC	CASSRLGLAGGKGSNEQFF
.	.	TRBV27	TRBJ1-3	TGTGCCAGCAGTGTAACAGGATTCCACTCTGGAAACACCACATATTTT	CASSVTGFHSGNTTYF
TRBD1	.	TRBV5-5	TRBJ1-6	TGTGCCAGCAGGGTGGAGACAGGGTCTAATAATTCACCCCTCCACTTT	CASRVETGSNNSPLHF
TRBD1	.	TRBV5-1	TRBJ1-1	TGCGCCAGCAGCTTGACTTTTTCCGGGACAGCCCATGAAGCTTTCTTT	CASSLTFSGTAHEAFF
.	.	TRBV19	TRBJ2-5	TGTGCCAGTAGTATCGCGGTTGGGGCTGGAGAGACCCAGTACTTC	CASSIAVGAGETQYF
TRBD1	few	TRBV18	TRBJ1-5	TGTGCCAGCTCACCAAGTCAGGGGGGTGGCAATCAGCCCCAGCATTTT	CASSPSQGGGNQPQHF
TRBD2	.	TRBV10-3	TRBJ2-1	TGTGCCATCAGCATTATAGCGGGGGCCTCTAGCTCCTACAATGAGCAGTTCTTC	CAISIIAGASSSYNEQFF
.	.	TRBV6-5	TRBJ1-1	TGTGCCGTTCAGGGTTTCACTGAAGCTTTCTTT	CAVQGFTEAFF
.	once	TRBV18	TRBJ1-2	TGTGCCAGCTCAAACAGGGACAACTATGGCTACACCTTC	CASSNRDNYGYTF
TRBD2	.	TRBV18	TRBJ2-1	TGTGCCAGCTCACCACAGTCAGCGGCTAGCGGGGACTCCTACAATGAGCAGTTCTTC	CASSPQSAASGDSYNEQFF
TRBD1	.	TRBV18	TRBJ1-3	TGTGCCAGCTCACCGGGGACAGTTTCCTCTGGAAACACCATATATTTT	CASSPGTVSSGNTIYF
TRBD1	.	TRBV19	TRBJ1-2	TGTGCCAGTAGTATTGTTCGGGACAGCTATGGCTACACCTTC	CASSIVRDSYGYTF
TRBD2	few	TRBV19	TRBJ2-1	TGTGCCAGTAGTATTTTGACTAGCGGGGTATACAATGAGCAGTTCTTC	CASSILTSGVYNEQFF
.	.	TRBV18	TRBJ2-1	TGTGCCAGCTCACCACCTTCCACCCAGAACAATGAGCAGTTCTTC	CASSPPSTQNNEQFF
.	.	TRBV5-4	TRBJ1-4	TGTGCCAGCAGCTTGTCGGGGGGGGTAGATGAAAAACTGTTTTTT	CASSLSGGVDEKLFF
TRBD2	.	TRBV7-6	TRBJ2-1	TGTGCCAGCAGCCTCCCGAGCGGGGACTCCTACAATGAGCAGTTCTTC	CASSLPSGDSYNEQFF
TRBD2	few	TRBV5-4	TRBJ2-3	TGTGCCAGCACCCGTCGAGGCGGGGGGCCCAGCACAGATACGCAGTATTTT	CASTRRGGGPSTDTQYF
TRBD1	.	TRBV7-8	TRBJ1-6	TGTGCCAGCAGCTCACAGGGGGGAGGCTCCTATAATTCACCCCTCCACTTT	CASSSQGGGSYNSPLHF
TRBD1	.	TRBV7-2	TRBJ2-5	TGTGCCAGCAGCCTATGGGCAGGGGGAATCGGAGAGACCCAGTACTTC	CASSLWAGGIGETQYF
TRBD2	.	TRBV5-8	TRBJ2-7	TGTGCCAGCAGCCCAGGGACTAGTGGTCTCGAGCAGTACTTC	CASSPGTSGLEQYF
TRBD2	.	TRBV5-1	TRBJ2-5	TGCGCCAGCAGCTTGGGACTAGCGGGAGACCCCGAGACCCAGTACTTC	CASSLGLAGDPETQYF
.	once	TRBV19	TRBJ1-1	TGTGCCAGTAGTAACTCGGAGGGCACTGAAGCTTTCTTT	CASSNSEGTEAFF
TRBD1	.	TRBV28	TRBJ2-7	TGTGCCAGCAGTACGGACAGGGGGCTTTACGAGCAGTACTTC	CASSTDRGLYEQYF
.	few	TRBV10-2	TRBJ2-3	TGCGCCAGCAGTGAGTCTTTACCGACTTTGGATACGCAGTATTTT	CASSESLPTLDTQYF
TRBD1	few	TRBV28	TRBJ1-2	TGTGCCAGCAGTTTGGGATCCGGGACAGGGATCTTTTATGGCTACACCTTC	CASSLGSGTGIFYGYTF
.	.	TRBV5-1	TRBJ1-3	TGCGCCAGCAGCTTAGGCGAGGGCCTCTCTGGAAACACCATATATTTT	CASSLGEGLSGNTIYF
TRBD1	.	TRBV28	TRBJ1-1	TGTGCCAGCAGTTCAACCAGGGGGCGGGGGCGAACACTAGAAGCTTTCTTT	CASSSTRGRGRTLEAFF
.	.	TRBV18	TRBJ1-1	TGTGCCAGCTCACCACGGGACGGAGGGACTGCCTGGAACACTGAAGCTTTCTTT	CASSPRDGGTAWNTEAFF
TRBD1	few	TRBV18	TRBJ1-1	TGTGCCAGCTCAAGGGGGACAGGGGTCACGAACACTGAAGCTTTCTTT	CASSRGTGVTNTEAFF
.	.	TRBV6-5	TRBJ1-5	TGTGCCAGCAGTTCACCTAGGGAGAATCAGCCCCAGCATTTT	CASSSPRENQPQHF
TRBD1	.	TRBV5-1	TRBJ2-1	TGCGCCAGCAGATTCGGGACAGGGGGATCCAATGAGCAGTTCTTC	CASRFGTGGSNEQFF
.	.	TRBV30	TRBJ2-7	TGTGCCTTGGACAGATTCTACGAGCAGTACTTC	CALDRFYEQYF
.	.	TRBV28	TRBJ1-6	TGTGCCAGCAGTCCCAGCAGGATAGACTATAATTCACCCCTCCACTTT	CASSPSRIDYNSPLHF
.	.	TRBV10-3	TRBJ1-2	TGTGCCATCAGTGCCCGGATACCAGGAACCGAACACAGGGATTATGGCTACACCTTC	CAISARIPGTEHRDYGYTF
.	once	TRBV18	TRBJ1-2	TGTGCCAGCTCACCCCTACAGGGAAACTATGGCTACACCTTC	CASSPLQGNYGYTF
TRBD2	.	TRBV28	TRBJ2-1	TGTGCCAGCAGTTCCCCTGGACTAGCGGGAAAGGATGAGCAGTTCTTC	CASSSPGLAGKDEQFF
TRBD1	.	TRBV5-1	TRBJ2-1	TGCGCCAGCAGGCCTACAGGGGGCGCGTCCTACAATGAGCAGTTCTTC	CASRPTGGASYNEQFF
.	.	TRBV10-3	TRBJ1-6	TGTGCCATCAGGACAGGCCCTAATTCACCCCTCCACTTT	CAIRTGPNSPLHF
.	few	TRBV6-5	TRBJ1-6	TGTGCCAGCAGACACAGGGATTCACCCCTCCACTTT	CASRHRDSPLHF
.	.	TRBV25-1	TRBJ2-1	TGTGCCAGCAGTCTTTCGTACAATGGGCAGTTCTTC	CASSLSYNGQFF
.	.	TRBV6-1	TRBJ1-5	TGTGCCAGCACTCTAACTGAGGCTCAGCCCCAGCATTTT	CASTLTEAQPQHF